This entry describes one TCR beta chain. Its antigen is not known. This CDR3 is built from 15 residues. Using a J-beta primer mix together with a sample-barcoded 5' primer, a second PCR was run for about 6 to 11 cycles. Each cDNA molecule carried a tag from a template-switch adaptor that contained 12 random nucleotides. TCRdb processed the 5' RACE reads anew with MiXCR; each CDR3 protein has one entry. The data contain about 620,000 distinct CDR3 sequences, around 21% of them singletons. Donors ranged from roughly 6 to 90 years old and were healthy Caucasians in Russia. These data belong to a study of blood T cells in healthy people across ages. Study-wide points: Donors of long life had a larger count of naive CD4+ cells and greater diversity than aged donors.

The origin of this receptor is a man between 65 and 85 years old in good health. Sequenced input: blood. The chain links TRBV12-3 or TRBV12-4 to TRBJ2-1; the match to TRBD2 covers 8 bases. Gene TRBJ2-5 matches the end of the DNA better, so the J call may be wrong. The CDR3 spells CASSFNSVGGGTQYF. The CDR3 DNA follows: TGTGCCAGCAGTTTTAATTCAGTCGGGGGGGGGACCCAGTACTTC.